A selection of T cell receptor beta chains follows, all from one sample in a study of response to subunit inactivated influenza vaccine. MiXCR, applied by TCRdb to the RT-PCR reads, yields one record per CDR3 protein. Here the sample spans over 150,000 distinct CDR3 sequences, roughly an eighth being singletons. This specimen was CD8+ T cells sorted from PBMCs, taken 5 days after vaccination. The receptors here all came from a man in his fifties or sixties who received an inactivated influenza vaccine. The CDR3 runs from the conserved cysteine through the conserved F or W. The D gene is left open where the match is weak. Expanded clones are given a class, and other clones once, few, many or no size at all.

j_call d_call clone_size v_call cdr3_aa cdr3_nt
TRBJ2-7 TRBD1 NA TRBV13 CASSSNLGQGPSYEQYF TGTGCCAGCAGCTCCAACCTCGGACAGGGGCCCTCCTACGAGCAGTACTTC
TRBJ2-1 NA NA TRBV7-9 CASSLGTVSEQFF TGTGCCAGCAGCTTAGGGACAGTCTCTGAGCAGTTCTTC
TRBJ2-1 NA many TRBV7-9 CASSRRDEQFF TGTGCCAGCAGTCGACGGGATGAGCAGTTCTTC
TRBJ2-3 NA few TRBV10-2 CASSEYGAYTDTQYF TGCGCCAGCAGTGAGTACGGGGCATACACAGATACGCAGTATTTT
TRBJ1-5 TRBD1 NA TRBV6-2/TRBV6-3 CASRPGQGRYSNQPQHF TGTGCCAGCAGACCGGGACAGGGGCGTTATAGCAATCAGCCCCAGCATTTT
TRBJ2-1 NA NA TRBV5-1 CASSWAPTLGGDEQFF TGCGCCAGCAGCTGGGCCCCAACCCTTGGGGGCGATGAGCAGTTCTTC
TRBJ2-5 TRBD1 few TRBV7-9 CASSNPSSRGWKTQYF TGTGCCAGCAGTAACCCCTCGAGCAGGGGGTGGAAGACCCAGTACTTC
TRBJ2-7 TRBD1 few TRBV27 CASSFYRGPYEQYF TGTGCCAGCAGTTTCTACAGGGGGCCTTACGAGCAGTACTTC
TRBJ1-5 NA many TRBV7-8 CASSLEPEPQHF TGTGCCAGCAGCTTAGAGCCGGAGCCCCAGCATTTT
TRBJ2-1 NA NA TRBV7-6 CASTKARGEEQFF TGTGCCAGCACCAAGGCAAGGGGAGAGGAGCAGTTCTTC
TRBJ1-1 NA many TRBV10-3 CAISEPGRAVTEAFF TGTGCCATCAGTGAGCCCGGCAGGGCGGTCACTGAAGCTTTCTTT
TRBJ1-5 NA few TRBV12-3/TRBV12-4 CASSPGGSQPQHF TGTGCCAGCAGTCCAGGAGGCTCTCAGCCCCAGCATTTT
TRBJ2-1 NA few TRBV6-2/TRBV6-3 CASSYSKSGPYSYNEQFF TGTGCCAGCAGTTACTCGAAATCCGGTCCCTACTCCTACAATGAGCAGTTCTTC
TRBJ2-5 NA few TRBV12-3/TRBV12-4 CASSLQGGQETQYF TGTGCCAGCAGTTTACAGGGAGGTCAAGAGACCCAGTACTTC
TRBJ2-3 TRBD2 NA TRBV28 CASSFPQREGTHDTQYF TGTGCCAGCAGTTTTCCCCAGCGGGAGGGAACCCACGATACGCAGTATTTT
TRBJ2-7 TRBD2 NA TRBV6-2/TRBV6-3 CASSYGSGTYEQYF TGTGCCAGCAGTTACGGTAGCGGGACGTACGAGCAGTACTTC
TRBJ2-7 NA few TRBV18 CASSPGSTGNSYEQYF TGTGCCAGCTCACCAGGGTCCACAGGGAACTCCTACGAGCAGTACTTC
TRBJ2-4 NA many TRBV12-3/TRBV12-4 CASSFARAKNIQYF TGTGCCAGCAGTTTTGCCCGAGCCAAAAACATTCAGTACTTC
TRBJ2-5 TRBD2 NA TRBV6-2/TRBV6-3 CASSYSTSGGHQETQYF TGTGCCAGCAGTTACTCGACTAGCGGGGGGCACCAAGAGACCCAGTACTTC
TRBJ1-1 NA NA TRBV7-9 CASSLAAENTEAFF TGTGCCAGCAGCTTAGCGGCCGAAAACACTGAAGCTTTCTTT
TRBJ2-1 NA many TRBV10-3 CAIGNRESSYNEQFF TGTGCCATCGGTAACAGGGAAAGCTCCTACAATGAGCAGTTCTTC
TRBJ2-7 NA few TRBV4-2 CASSLGLPHYEQYF TGTGCCAGCAGCCTCGGCTTACCTCACTACGAGCAGTACTTC
TRBJ2-5 NA NA TRBV28 CASSLWKEGQETQYF TGTGCCAGCAGTTTATGGAAAGAGGGCCAAGAGACCCAGTACTTC